This T cell receptor beta chain was profiled in a study of early T cells in non-severe SARS-CoV-2 infection (dated by TCRdb to the early 2020s). For the study in its entirety: Because TCR sequencing relied on bulk RNA taken from unsorted whole blood, pairing of alpha and beta chains was not possible. Here is what the overall study found, with its caveats: VDJdb matching was skewed toward anti-spike CD8 responses, so virus-specific expansions were likely underestimated and private and CD4 specificities were missed.

This was a case-control study nested in a cohort of healthcare workers in London, UK, who had nasopharyngeal swab PCR tests and blood samples taken every week. Healthcare workers were recruited between 23 and 31 March 2020, during the week of the UK lockdown, and were followed weekly for up to roughly 16 weeks. Receptor libraries were prepared by 5' RACE. Sequenced using a NextSeq 500. Unique molecular identifiers were attached to individual cDNA molecules in the TCR library protocol so that sequencing error and PCR bias could be corrected. Sequencing covered both TCR alpha and beta chains, and within each sample the abundances of alpha and beta sequences were tightly co-correlated. The study's own analysis went as follows. Decombinator V4 was used to perform V gene, J gene and CDR3 annotation of TCR sequences. Expanded TCRs were defined as changing significantly between any two time points under a Poisson model with p below 0.0001. TCR abundances were normalised to the total number of TCRs sequenced in each sample and reported as counts per million. MAIT TCRs were defined by TRAV1-2 paired with TRAJ12, TRAJ20 or TRAJ33, and iNKT TCRs by TRAV10 paired with TRAJ18. VDJdb, accessed 1 November 2021, was searched for CMV, EBV and SARS-CoV-2 annotated TCRs, with TCRs annotated for multiple antigens excluded. TCRdb reprocessed the public reads (quality trimming at Q25 with fastp, clone calling with MiXCR) and kept in-frame beta chains. Each CDR3 protein appears once, grouped with its most common genes and DNA. It is TCRdb's table, rather than the study itself, that gives the V and J calls and clone size. This sample comprises just under 65,000 distinct CDR3 sequences, about an eighth of them detected only once. Jointly, the top ten make up more than 3.5% of the sample.

The germline V gene encodes CDR1 MNHEY and CDR2 SMNVEV (reference sequence). At the junction V is shortened by 5 bases and J by 2 bases; bases outside the gene matches: 11. The CDR3 covers 16 residues, taking in both the cysteine and the phenylalanine. Only the CDR3 DNA is retained, 48 bases long and in frame from the first base. About this clonotype itself: The specificity of this receptor is unknown. It has no much larger one-base neighbor in the sample; base qualities were not kept.

Input material: whole blood. The source is an adult who was a healthcare worker with PCR-confirmed SARS-CoV-2 infection or an uninfected control (not recorded which). Recombination joined TRBV27 with TRBJ2-7, with 8 junctional bases fitting TRBD1. The base sequence is TGTGCCAGCAGTCTCTCAGGACAGGGCTTAACCTACGAGCAGTACTTC. Its protein is CASSLSGQGLTYEQYF.